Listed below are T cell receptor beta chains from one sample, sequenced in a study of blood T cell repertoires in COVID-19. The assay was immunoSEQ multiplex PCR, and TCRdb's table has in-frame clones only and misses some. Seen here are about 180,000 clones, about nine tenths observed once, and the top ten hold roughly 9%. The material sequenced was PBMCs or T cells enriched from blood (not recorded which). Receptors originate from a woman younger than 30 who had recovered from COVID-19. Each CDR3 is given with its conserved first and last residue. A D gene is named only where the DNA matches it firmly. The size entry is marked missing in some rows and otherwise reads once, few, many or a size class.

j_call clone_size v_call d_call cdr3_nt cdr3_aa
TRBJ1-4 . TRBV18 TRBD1 TGTGCCAGCTCACCACAGGGACAGGCCAATGAAAAACTGTTTTTT CASSPQGQANEKLFF
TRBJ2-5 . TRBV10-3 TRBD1 TGTGCCATCAGTGAGTCCGGGACAGGTAGGGAGACCCAGTACTTC CAISESGTGRETQYF
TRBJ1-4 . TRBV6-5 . TGTGCCAGCCAGGTCCAGCTTACAACTAATGAAAAACTGTTTTTT CASQVQLTTNEKLFF
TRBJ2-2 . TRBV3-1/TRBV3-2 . TGTGCCAGCAGCCAAGAATTGGGGGGTAACACCGGGGAGCTGTTTTTT CASSQELGGNTGELFF
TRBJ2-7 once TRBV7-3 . TGTGCCAGCAGCTTAGTGAGCGGAGAGGGCTACGAGCAGTACTTC CASSLVSGEGYEQYF
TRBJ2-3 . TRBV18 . TGTGCCAGCTCACCAGTTACAGGGTTTAGCACAGATACGCAGTATTTT CASSPVTGFSTDTQYF
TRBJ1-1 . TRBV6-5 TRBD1 TGTGCCAGCAGATCGACAGGGGTAGGCACTGAAGCTTTCTTT CASRSTGVGTEAFF
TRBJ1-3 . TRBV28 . TGTGCCAGCACCGTCTCTGGAAACACCATATATTTT CASTVSGNTIYF
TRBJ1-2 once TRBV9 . TGTGCCAGCAGCGCGGCGGCAGGGGAAGCTAACTATGGCTACACCTTC CASSAAAGEANYGYTF
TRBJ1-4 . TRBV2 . TGTGCCAGCAGTGGACAGGAGACCGGGATGTGGGTGTTTTTT CASSGQETGMWVFF
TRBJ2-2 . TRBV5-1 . TGCGCCAGCAGGGGGGGAGGCACCGGGGAGCTGTTTTTT CASRGGGTGELFF
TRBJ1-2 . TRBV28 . TGTGCCAGCAGGCCTCCGGGATACCCTTATGGCTACACCTTC CASRPPGYPYGYTF
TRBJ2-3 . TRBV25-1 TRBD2 TGTGCCAGCAGTGACCCTACCCCTCGGACTAGCGTCACAGATACGCAGTATTTT CASSDPTPRTSVTDTQYF